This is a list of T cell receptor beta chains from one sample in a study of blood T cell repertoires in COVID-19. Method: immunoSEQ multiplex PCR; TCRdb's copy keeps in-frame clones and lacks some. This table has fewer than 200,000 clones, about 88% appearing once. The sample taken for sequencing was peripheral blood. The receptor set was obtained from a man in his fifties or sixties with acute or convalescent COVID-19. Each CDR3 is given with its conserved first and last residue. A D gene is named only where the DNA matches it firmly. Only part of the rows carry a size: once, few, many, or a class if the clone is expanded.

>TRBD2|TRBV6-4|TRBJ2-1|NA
CATRGAGRGDEQFF
TGTGCCACCCGTGGAGCGGGCCGGGGGGATGAGCAGTTCTTC
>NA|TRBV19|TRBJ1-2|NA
CASSIDGGAHYGYTF
TGTGCCAGTAGTATAGACGGAGGGGCGCACTATGGCTACACCTTC
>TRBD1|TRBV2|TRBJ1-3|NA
CASSEDGTGSLVGNTIYF
TGTGCCAGCAGTGAGGATGGGACAGGGTCTTTAGTTGGAAACACCATATATTTT
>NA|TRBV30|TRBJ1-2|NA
CAWSSWQATYGYTF
TGTGCCTGGAGCTCGTGGCAGGCCACATATGGCTACACCTTC
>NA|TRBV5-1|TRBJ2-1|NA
CASSLDTRAYNEQFF
TGCGCCAGCAGTCTCGACACCCGCGCCTACAATGAGCAGTTCTTC
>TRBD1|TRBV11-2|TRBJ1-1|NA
CASSSGTAKVAFF
TGTGCCAGCAGCTCGGGGACAGCCAAAGTGGCTTTCTTT
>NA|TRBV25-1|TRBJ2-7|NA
CASQGQAYEQYF
TGTGCCTCTCAGGGGCAGGCCTACGAGCAGTACTTC
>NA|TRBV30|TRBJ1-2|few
CAWSAEGADYGYTF
TGTGCCTGGAGCGCCGAAGGGGCTGACTATGGCTACACCTTC
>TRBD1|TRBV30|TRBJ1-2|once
CAWSVDRGNYGYTF
TGTGCCTGGAGTGTAGACAGGGGGAACTATGGCTACACCTTC
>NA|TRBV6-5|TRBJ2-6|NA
CASSAGTGANVLTF
TGTGCCAGCAGCGCGGGAACTGGGGCCAACGTCCTGACTTTC
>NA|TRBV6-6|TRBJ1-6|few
CASSPTESGSPLHF
TGTGCCAGCAGCCCAACAGAATCGGGATCACCCCTCCACTTT
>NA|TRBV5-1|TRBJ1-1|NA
CASSLTQGSPEAFF
TGCGCCAGCAGCTTGACACAGGGAAGCCCTGAAGCTTTCTTT
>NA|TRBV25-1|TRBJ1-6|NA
CASSEAGKNSPLHF
TGTGCCAGCAGTGAAGCCGGGAAGAATTCACCCCTCCACTTT
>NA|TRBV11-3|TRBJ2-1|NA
CASSLGGSPGAWSNEQFF
TGTGCCAGCAGCTTAGGAGGTTCGCCGGGAGCATGGTCCAATGAGCAGTTCTTC
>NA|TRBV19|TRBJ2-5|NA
CASSIDSGGGETQYF
TGTGCCAGTAGTATAGATAGCGGCGGTGGAGAGACCCAGTACTTC
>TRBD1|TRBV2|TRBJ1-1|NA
CASSRDRGNTEAFF
TGTGCCAGCAGTCGTGACAGGGGTAACACTGAAGCTTTCTTT
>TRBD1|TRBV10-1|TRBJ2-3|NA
CASSPGQGGTDTQYF
TGCGCCAGCAGCCCCGGACAGGGAGGCACAGATACGCAGTATTTT
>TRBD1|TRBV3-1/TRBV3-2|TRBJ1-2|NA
CASSQRTGLNGYTF
TGTGCCAGCAGCCAGCGGACAGGGCTCAATGGCTACACCTTC
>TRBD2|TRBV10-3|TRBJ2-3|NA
CASSALSGASTDTQYF
TGTGCCAGTTCAGCCCTTAGCGGGGCCTCCACAGATACGCAGTATTTT
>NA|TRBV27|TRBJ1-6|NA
CASSFSGSSYNSPLHF
TGTGCCAGCAGTTTTAGCGGGAGCTCCTATAATTCACCCCTCCACTTT
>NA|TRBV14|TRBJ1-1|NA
CASSPLNTAEAFF
TGTGCCAGCAGCCCTCTAAATACGGCTGAAGCTTTCTTT
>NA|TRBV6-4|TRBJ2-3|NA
CASSDGQRVTTDTQYF
TGTGCCAGCAGTGACGGGCAGCGGGTTACCACAGATACGCAGTATTTT
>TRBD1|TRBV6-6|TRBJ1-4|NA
CASRPTGTEKLFF
TGTGCCAGCAGACCGACAGGGACTGAAAAACTGTTTTTT
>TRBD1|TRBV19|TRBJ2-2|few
CASNDPRGLGTGELFF
TGTGCCAGTAATGATCCCAGGGGGCTCGGCACCGGGGAGCTGTTTTTT
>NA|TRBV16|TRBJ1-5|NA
CASSHQGSGLNQPQHF
TGTGCCAGCAGTCATCAGGGCTCCGGCCTCAATCAGCCCCAGCATTTT
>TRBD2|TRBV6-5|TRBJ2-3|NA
CASSYRASGRRDTQYF
TGTGCCAGCAGTTACAGGGCTAGCGGGAGACGTGATACGCAGTATTTT
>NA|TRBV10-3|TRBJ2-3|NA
CAISELTWADTQYF
TGTGCCATCAGTGAGTTGACATGGGCAGATACGCAGTATTTT
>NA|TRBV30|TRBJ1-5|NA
CAWAQGYQPQHF
TGTGCCTGGGCTCAGGGTTATCAGCCCCAGCATTTT
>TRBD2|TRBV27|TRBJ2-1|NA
CASSLRGGEQFF
TGTGCCAGCAGCCTTCGGGGGGGTGAGCAGTTCTTC
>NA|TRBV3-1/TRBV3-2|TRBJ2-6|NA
CASSRRTPGANVLTF
TGTGCCAGCAGCCGTAGGACACCTGGGGCCAACGTCCTGACTTTC
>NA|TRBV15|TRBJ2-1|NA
CATSRAFRGTSSYNEQFF
TGTGCCACCAGCAGAGCTTTCCGAGGTACGAGCTCCTACAATGAGCAGTTCTTC
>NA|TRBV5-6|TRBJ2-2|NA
CASSLGRGGTGELFF
TGTGCCAGCAGCTTGGGGCGGGGAGGAACCGGGGAGCTGTTTTTT
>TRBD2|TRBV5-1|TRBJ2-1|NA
CASSLGLAGESYNEQFF
TGCGCCAGCAGCTTGGGACTAGCGGGGGAATCCTACAATGAGCAGTTCTTC
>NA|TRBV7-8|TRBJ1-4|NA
CASSIGQGTRKLFF
TGTGCCAGCAGCATCGGGCAGGGCACCCGGAAACTGTTTTTT
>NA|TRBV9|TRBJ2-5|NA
CASNRGSLGETQYF
TGTGCCAGCAACCGGGGGTCGTTAGGGGAGACCCAGTACTTC
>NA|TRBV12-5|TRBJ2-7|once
CASEGGEANEQYF
TGTGCTAGTGAAGGAGGGGAGGCCAACGAGCAGTACTTC
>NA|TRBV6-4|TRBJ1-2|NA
CASRASGGPGGGYTF
TGTGCCAGCAGGGCTTCAGGAGGGCCGGGTGGCGGCTACACCTTC
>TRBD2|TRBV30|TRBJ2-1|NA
CAWSTSGGYNEQFF
TGTGCCTGGTCCACTAGCGGAGGTTACAATGAGCAGTTCTTC
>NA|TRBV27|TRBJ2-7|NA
CASTSLLGAYEQYF
TGTGCCAGCACTAGTCTACTAGGTGCTTACGAGCAGTACTTC
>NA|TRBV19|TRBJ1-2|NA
CASSPSGRNYGYTF
TGTGCCAGTAGTCCCAGTGGCAGAAACTATGGCTACACCTTC
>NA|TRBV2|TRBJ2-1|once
CASIPTATYNEQFF
TGTGCCAGCATTCCGACAGCTACCTACAATGAGCAGTTCTTC
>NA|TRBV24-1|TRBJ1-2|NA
CATSDLRGGGYTF
TGTGCCACCAGTGATCTTAGGGGTGGCGGCTACACCTTC
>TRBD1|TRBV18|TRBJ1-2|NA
CASSPSGTGSRYTF
TGTGCCAGCTCACCCTCCGGGACAGGGTCCCGCTACACCTTC
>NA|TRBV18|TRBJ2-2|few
CASSPVRDTGELFF
TGTGCCAGCTCACCAGTCCGAGACACCGGGGAGCTGTTTTTT
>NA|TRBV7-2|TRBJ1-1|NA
CASSPGRANTEAFF
TGTGCCAGCAGCCCTGGCAGGGCGAACACTGAAGCTTTCTTT
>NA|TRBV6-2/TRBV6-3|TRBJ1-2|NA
CASSTHRAVDYGYTF
TGTGCCAGCAGCACACACAGGGCGGTGGACTATGGCTACACCTTC
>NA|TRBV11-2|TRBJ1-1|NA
CASSLRLRGPEAFF
TGTGCCAGCAGCCTCCGACTCAGGGGACCTGAAGCTTTCTTT
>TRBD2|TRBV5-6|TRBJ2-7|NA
CASSFLAAEGEQYF
TGTGCCAGCAGCTTTCTAGCGGCAGAGGGAGAGCAGTACTTC
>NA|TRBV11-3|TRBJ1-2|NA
CASSRTGSNYGYTF
TGTGCCAGCAGCAGAACAGGTTCTAACTATGGCTACACCTTC
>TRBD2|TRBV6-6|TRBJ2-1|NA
CASSPVRPGTSGSGANEQFF
TGTGCCAGCAGTCCGGTTCGACCCGGGACTAGCGGGAGTGGGGCCAATGAGCAGTTCTTC
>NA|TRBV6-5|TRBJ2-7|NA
CASSYQSGVYEQYF
TGTGCCAGCAGTTACCAGTCAGGGGTCTACGAGCAGTACTTC
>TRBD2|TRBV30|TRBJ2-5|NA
CAWGLAGGGRETQYF
TGTGCCTGGGGTCTAGCGGGAGGGGGTCGAGAGACCCAGTACTTC